One and the same sample provided the 25 T cell receptor beta chains below, sequenced in a study of blood T cell repertoires in COVID-19. Profiled with immunoSEQ multiplex PCR; TCRdb holds only in-frame clones, not every one. The sample has some 200,000 clones, less than 90% seen once; the top ten hold roughly 20%. The specimen was peripheral blood. Receptors originate from a woman older than 75 with active or convalescent COVID-19.

This sequence joins TRBV6-5 and TRBJ2-5; D possibly corresponds to TRBD2 (6 bases). This CDR3 comprises 12 residues. V was shortened by 6 bases and J by 8 bases, with 13 bases between the two germline ends. The germline V gene encodes CDR1 MNHEY and CDR2 SVGAGI. CDR3 in amino acids: CASSPGAETQYF. The DNA for the CDR3 is TGTGCCAGCAGCCCGGGAGCGGAAACCCAGTACTTC.

The chain carries TRBV12-3 or TRBV12-4 and TRBJ1-4; 7 positions agree with TRBD1. The CDR3 spans 13 residues. Unmatched junction bases numbered 10, after V lost 10 bases and J lost 8 bases. CDR3 sequence: CATSGTAHEKLFF. The CDR3 DNA is TGTGCCACGTCCGGGACAGCCCACGAAAAACTGTTTTTT.

This rearrangement joins TRBV6-2 or TRBV6-3 to TRBJ1-6, with 9 bases lining up with TRBD1. The germline V gene encodes CDR1 MNHEY and CDR2 SVGEGT. The trim removed 0 bases at V and 14 bases at J, leaving 2 bases unmatched. The CDR3 sequence is 13 residues long. For the CDR3, the DNA is TGTGCCAGCAGTTACTCGGACAGGGGAACCCTCCACTTT. As protein: CASSYSDRGTLHF.

This clone was seen many times. This chain connects TRBV24-1 to TRBJ2-2, with 7 bases fitting TRBD2. CDR1 is KGHDR, CDR2 SFDVKD, per germline. The CDR3 consists of 18 residues. V dropped 5 bases and J dropped 6; count of bases not matched to a gene: 17. For the CDR3, the DNA is TGTGCCACCAGTGCGGGTCGAGGGGACTATAGGGATCCCGGGGAGCTGTTTTTT. Amino acids: CATSAGRGDYRDPGELFF.

The chain is built from TRBV5-1 and TRBJ1-4; the D is unclear. Per germline, CDR1 SGHRS and CDR2 YFSETQ. This CDR3 contains 13 residues. The germline V and J ends were trimmed by 2 bases and 8 bases, with 10 bases remaining between them. This chain's CDR3 is CASSFSPQEKLFF. The CDR3 bases are TGCGCCAGCAGCTTTAGTCCCCAAGAAAAACTGTTTTTT. Variable domain in full (rest from reference TRBV5-1 and TRBJ1-4): KAGVTQTPRYLIKTRGQQVTLSCSPISGHRSVSWYQQTPGQGLQFLFEYFSETQRNKGNFPGRFSGRQFSNSRSEMNVSTLELGDSALYLCASSFSPQEKLFFGSGTQLSVL.

The V call is TRBV2, the J call TRBJ2-5; TRBD1 aligns across 7 bases. Germline V gene lookup returns CDR1 SNHLY and CDR2 FYNNEI. The CDR3 is made up of 14 amino acids. The ends lost 4 bases at V and 4 bases at J; junction bases unmatched: 6. DNA of the CDR3: TGTGCCAGCAGTGTTACAGGGGCGGGAGAGACCCAGTACTTC. Protein product: CASSVTGAGETQYF.

CDR3 in amino acids: CASSSFLGLYLRFFPYF. The CDR3, as DNA: TGTGCCAGCAGCAGCTTCCTCGGACTATACCTACGATTTTTTCCGTACTTC. This chain uses TRBV21-1 with TRBJ2-7; the D call in the table, TRBD2, was not verified against the DNA. TRBV21-1 is shown as a pseudogene. The CDR3 has 17 amino acids.

This sequence joins TRBV6-5 and TRBJ1-1, with TRBD1 matching 7 bases. V shed 7 bases and J 1 base; nucleotides not matched to a gene: 3. This CDR3 comprises 13 residues. In germline, CDR1 is MNHEY, CDR2 SVGAGI. The CDR3 here is CASTGQQNTEAFF. The CDR3 coding sequence is TGTGCCAGCACGGGACAGCAGAACACTGAAGCTTTCTTT.

The chain uses TRBV4-1 and TRBJ1-6; D may be TRBD1 (5 bases). This CDR3 is 17 amino acids long. Trimming left V 0 bases short and J 7 bases short, with 16 bases between. Per the germline V gene, CDR1 is MGHRA and CDR2 is YSYEKL. The CDR3 is CASSQDGTPGLNSPLHF. Written as DNA, the CDR3 is TGCGCCAGCAGCCAAGATGGGACCCCGGGACTAAATTCACCCCTCCACTTT.

V usage is TRBV14 and J usage is TRBJ1-1, with D unresolved. Germline CDR1 is SGHDN and CDR2 is FVKESK. The CDR3 extends over 14 amino acids. Trimming stripped 0 bases from V and 10 bases from J, with 15 bases between. The CDR3 bases are TGTGCCAGCAGCCAAGATCCGCGGTTGGGTCGAGCTTTCTTT. Translated, it gives CASSQDPRLGRAFF.

The chain carries TRBV27 and TRBJ2-3, with TRBD2 identical over 9 bases. Germline V lookup: CDR1 MNHEY, CDR2 SMNVEV (reference sequence). Trimming removed 5 bases from V and 7 bases from J; junction bases left unmatched: 13. The CDR3 has 16 amino acids. In DNA form, the CDR3 reads TGTGCCAGCAGTCGCCCTCCGGGCGGGAGGGGTAATACGCAGTATTTT. It translates to CASSRPPGGRGNTQYF.

V and J are TRBV7-2 and TRBJ1-2; D not resolved. Germline V lookup: CDR1 SGHTA, CDR2 FQGNSA. V was cut by 5 bases and J by 8 bases, with 15 bases left in between. CDR3 size: 13 residues. The CDR3: CASSPKEGLGYTF. The CDR3 region has the DNA TGTGCCAGCAGCCCCAAGGAGGGTTTGGGCTACACCTTC.

The CDR3 loop reads CSVGRDYNEQFF. CDR3 nucleotide sequence: TGCAGCGTTGGGCGGGACTACAATGAGCAGTTCTTC. The V gene is TRBV29-1, the J gene TRBJ2-1, with a possible D match to TRBD2 (6 bases). Germline loops: CDR1 SQVTM, CDR2 ANQGSEA. Deletions cut 4 bases from V and 3 bases from J, with 7 bases between. CDR3 length: 12 residues.

V gene TRBV28 combines with J gene TRBJ2-5; no reliable D call. The germline V gene encodes CDR1 MDHEN and CDR2 SYDVKM. This CDR3 contains 13 residues. The V and J ends lost 3 bases and 5 bases respectively, with 10 bases between them. The CDR3 DNA reads as TGTGCCAGCAGTTTGGGCGCCCGGGAGACCCAGTACTTC. Translated, it gives CASSLGARETQYF.

V gene TRBV28 combines with J gene TRBJ2-3, with 11 bases identical to TRBD2. The junction had 3 bases not matched to a gene; V was cut back by 6 bases and J by 1 base. This CDR3 spans 15 amino acids. Germline V gives CDR1 MDHEN, CDR2 SYDVKM. The CDR3 sequence is CASSSLAGGTDTQYF. CDR3 DNA: TGTGCCAGCAGCTCACTAGCGGGGGGCACAGATACGCAGTATTTT.

J is TRBJ2-2 and V is TRBV30, with D possibly matching TRBD2 (6 bases). The CDR3 runs 17 residues. V shed 3 bases and J shed 1 base, with 18 bases lying between them. Germline V gives CDR1 GTSNPN, CDR2 SVGIG (reference sequence). The CDR3 nucleotides are TGTGCCTGGAGAAGTGGTCGGGGGAGAGGGAACACCGGGGAGCTGTTTTTT. Its translation is CAWRSGRGRGNTGELFF. The full variable domain, with the rest looked up from reference TRBV30 and TRBJ2-2, is SQTIHQWPATLVQPVGSPLSLECTVEGTSNPNLYWYRQAAGRGLQLLFYSVGIGQISSEVPQNLSASRPQDRQFILSSKKLLLSDSGFYLCAWRSGRGRGNTGELFFGEGSRLTVL.

CDR3: CASSQDQVAGETQYF. CDR3 coding DNA: TGTGCCAGCAGCCAAGATCAGGTAGCGGGAGAGACCCAGTACTTC. The chain is built from TRBV3-1 (or the pseudogene TRBV3-2) and TRBJ2-5, with 7 bases identical to TRBD2. Germline V gives CDR1 LGHDT, CDR2 YNNKEL (reference sequence). Trimming took 0 bases from V and 4 from J; bases not matched to a gene: 5. The CDR3 consists of 15 residues.

The chain has TRBV4-2 and TRBJ2-3, with TRBD2 matching over 7 bases. After removal of 0 bases from V and 3 bases from J, the junction contained 3 bases not matched to a gene. Germline CDR1 LGHNA, CDR2 YNFKEQ. This CDR3 is built from 15 residues. Here the CDR3 DNA reads TGTGCCAGCAGCCAAGAGTCCGGGAGGACAGATACGCAGTATTTT. It translates to CASSQESGRTDTQYF.

V usage is TRBV11-2 and J usage is TRBJ1-2; 9 nucleotides agree with TRBD1. This CDR3 is built from 14 residues. V lost 6 bases to trimming and J lost 1 base; unmatched junction nucleotides: 3. Germline V CDR1 and CDR2: SGHAT, FQNNGV. CDR3 nucleotides: TGTGCCAGCAGGGAGGGACAGGGTAACTATGGCTACACCTTC. Amino acid sequence: CASREGQGNYGYTF.

The chain uses TRBV20-1 and TRBJ1-3; possible D gene TRBD1, 6 bases. The CDR3 is 15 residues long. Germline V lookup: CDR1 DFQATT, CDR2 SNEGSKA (reference sequence). Between the trimmed V and J ends, which lost 3 bases and 1 base, there was a span of 13 bases. CDR3 sequence (DNA): TGCAGTGCTAGTCCGAGGGGGGGGTCTGGAAACACCATATATTTT. This encodes CSASPRGGSGNTIYF.

This rearrangement joins TRBV2 to TRBJ2-1; no reliable D call. Trimming removed 4 bases from V and 1 base from J, with 8 bases in between. The CDR3 covers 14 residues. Germline lookup yields CDR1 SNHLY and CDR2 FYNNEI. The CDR3 DNA reads TGTGCCAGCAGTGGGAGTAGATCCTACAATGAGCAGTTCTTC. As protein: CASSGSRSYNEQFF. The variable domain in full, with the rest retrieved from reference TRBV2 and TRBJ2-1, is EPEVTQTPSHQVTQMGQEVILRCVPISNHLYFYWYRQILGQKVEFLVSFYNNEISEKSEIFDDQFSVERPDGSNFTLKIRSTKLEDSAMYFCASSGSRSYNEQFFGPGTRLTVL.

In this sample, this clone turned up once. The junction differs from germline at one of its ends, possibly a read error. The chain uses TRBV3-1 (or the pseudogene TRBV3-2) and TRBJ2-7; 12 nucleotides match TRBD2. CDR3 length: 17 residues. CDR1 and CDR2 (germline): LGHDT, YNNKEL (reference sequence). The DNA for the CDR3 is TGTGTCAGCAGCCAAGATCCAGGAGGGCTAGCGGGAGGGGAGCAGTACTTC. Translated: CVSSQDPGGLAGGEQYF.

The gene calls are TRBV5-4 and TRBJ2-1; 9 bases match TRBD2. CDR1 is SGHNT, CDR2 YYREEE, per germline (reference sequence). CDR3 length: 16 amino acids. Losses at the gene ends were 3 bases for V and 10 bases for J; bases not matched to a gene: 14. The CDR3 sequence is CASSSLGASGTGEQFF. As DNA, the CDR3 is TGTGCCAGCAGCTCCCTTGGGGCTAGCGGGACGGGAGAGCAGTTCTTC.

The chain is built from TRBV7-2 and TRBJ1-3, with no clear D. Germline values: CDR1 SGHTA, CDR2 FQGNSA. Trimming took 4 bases from V and 3 from J, leaving 10 bases between them. The length of the CDR3 is 14 residues. The CDR3 region is CASSSRSHGNTIYF. Written as DNA, the CDR3 is TGTGCCAGCAGCTCCCGGTCCCATGGAAACACCATATATTTT.

This chain links TRBV2 with TRBJ2-1; possibly TRBD1 for D (6 bases). Germline CDR1 reads SNHLY; CDR2 reads FYNNEI. The ends were cut back, 1 base at V and 8 bases at J, with 9 bases in the middle. CDR3 size: 13 residues. CDR3 sequence (DNA): TGTGCCAGCAGTGAAGACAGGGTCCATGAGCAGTTCTTC. Protein: CASSEDRVHEQFF.